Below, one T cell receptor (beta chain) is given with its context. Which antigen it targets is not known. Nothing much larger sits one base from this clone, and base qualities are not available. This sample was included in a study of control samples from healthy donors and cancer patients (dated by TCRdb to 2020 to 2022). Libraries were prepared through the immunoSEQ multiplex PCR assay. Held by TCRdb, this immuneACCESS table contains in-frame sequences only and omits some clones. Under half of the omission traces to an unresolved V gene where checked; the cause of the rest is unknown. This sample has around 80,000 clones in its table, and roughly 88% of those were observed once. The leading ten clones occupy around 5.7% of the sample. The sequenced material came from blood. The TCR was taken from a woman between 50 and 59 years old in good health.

The nucleotide sequence reads TGTGCCAGTTCAAAAGAAGTGGAGCCCCAGCATTTT. It translates to CASSKEVEPQHF. The chain links TRBV2 with TRBJ1-5; the D gene identity is not certain. The germline V gene yields SNHLY for CDR1 and FYNNEI for CDR2. V and J are truncated by 9 bases and 8 bases respectively, leaving an intervening sequence of 14 bases. CDR3 length: 12 amino acids, cysteine to phenylalanine. CDR3 DNA is the only sequence kept; it has 36 bases, read in frame from the first base.